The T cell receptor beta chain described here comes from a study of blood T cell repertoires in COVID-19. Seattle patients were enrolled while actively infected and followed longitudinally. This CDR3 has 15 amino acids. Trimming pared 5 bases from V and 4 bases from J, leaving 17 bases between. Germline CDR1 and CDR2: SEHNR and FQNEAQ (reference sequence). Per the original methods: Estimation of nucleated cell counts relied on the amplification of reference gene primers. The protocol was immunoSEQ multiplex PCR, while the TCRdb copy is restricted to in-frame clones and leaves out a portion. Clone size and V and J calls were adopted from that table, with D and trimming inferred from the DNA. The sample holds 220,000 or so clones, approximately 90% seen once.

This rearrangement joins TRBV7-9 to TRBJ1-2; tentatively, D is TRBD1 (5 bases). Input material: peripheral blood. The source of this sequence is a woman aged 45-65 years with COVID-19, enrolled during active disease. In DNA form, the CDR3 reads TGTGCCAGCAGCCCCCCCCTTGACAGCCGCTATGGCTACACCTTC. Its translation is CASSPPLDSRYGYTF.